The next 19 T cell receptor beta chains were all read from a single sample in a study of blood T cell repertoires in COVID-19 (TCRdb year 2020). Libraries were made using the immunoSEQ multiplex PCR assay. Sourced from immuneACCESS, this table was stored by TCRdb with only in-frame sequences that have V and J called. A share of the clones is absent; for the studies checked, an unresolved V gene accounts for under half, and the remainder has no known explanation. Recorded for this sample are approximately 350,000 clones; 89% of them occurred a single time. Over 1% of the sample is in the top ten clones. Sequenced input: peripheral blood. All receptors derive from a man aged 35 to 55 with acute or convalescent COVID-19.

This clone showed up just once. The chain carries TRBV19 and TRBJ1-2; 7 nucleotides agree with TRBD1. This CDR3 has 14 residues. In germline, CDR1 is LNHDA, CDR2 SQIVND (reference sequence). J lost 1 base, V lost 1 base, and 0 bases had no gene match. The CDR3 loop reads CASSIGDSNYGYTF. The CDR3 bases are TGTGCCAGTAGTATAGGGGACAGTAACTATGGCTACACCTTC.

This clone was found once. The rearrangement links TRBV27 to TRBJ2-1, with D unclear. The CDR3 runs to 12 residues. Trimming pared 8 bases from V and 5 bases from J, leaving 10 bases between. Germline V gives CDR1 MNHEY, CDR2 SMNVEV (reference sequence). CDR3: CASGSPHNEQFF. Written as DNA, the CDR3 is TGTGCCAGCGGTAGCCCTCACAATGAGCAGTTCTTC.

The genes are TRBV9 and TRBJ2-2; 8 bases fit TRBD2. Unmatched junction bases numbered 7, after V lost 0 bases and J lost 0 bases. The CDR3 contains 18 residues. Germline CDR1 and CDR2: SGDLS and YYNGEE. This chain's CDR3 is CASSVVSGVRANTGELFF. The CDR3 region has the DNA TGTGCCAGCAGCGTAGTTAGCGGGGTCCGAGCGAACACCGGGGAGCTGTTTTTT.

V gene TRBV19 combines with J gene TRBJ1-1; the D gene is possibly TRBD1 (6 bases). From germline, CDR1 is LNHDA and CDR2 SQIVND (reference sequence). The CDR3 covers 14 residues. Trimming took 7 bases from V and 10 from J, leaving 22 bases between them. For the CDR3, the DNA is TGTGCCAGTACCTCGACCCCCCTTACAGGGCCAGCTTTCTTT. Translated, it gives CASTSTPLTGPAFF.

J is TRBJ2-1 and V is TRBV20-1; D possibly corresponds to TRBD2 (6 bases). Between the trimmed V and J ends, which lost 3 bases and 0 bases, there was a span of 15 bases. The CDR3 is 16 amino acids. Germline CDR1 and CDR2: DFQATT and SNEGSKA (reference sequence). CDR3 in amino acids: CSASLGLTISYNEQFF. DNA of the CDR3: TGCAGTGCTAGTTTGGGACTGACAATCTCCTACAATGAGCAGTTCTTC.

The chain employs TRBV7-9 and TRBJ1-2; 12 bases line up with TRBD1. This CDR3 has 15 residues. CDR1 is SEHNR, CDR2 FQNEAQ, per germline (reference sequence). V lost 1 base, J lost 6 bases, and 3 bases stayed unmatched. The CDR3 DNA follows: TGTGCCAGCAGCTTAGGGGACAGGGGGCTTGATGGCTACACCTTC. Its translation: CASSLGDRGLDGYTF.

This chain uses TRBV27 with TRBJ2-1; TRBD2 matches at 8 bases. V dropped 5 bases and J dropped 9; count of bases not matched to a gene: 15. CDR1 and CDR2 (germline): MNHEY, SMNVEV (reference sequence). The CDR3 spans 16 residues. In DNA, the CDR3 is TGTGCCAGCAGTCCTATTGTGGCGGGGGGTACAGTTGAGCAGTTCTTC. This encodes CASSPIVAGGTVEQFF.

The V gene is TRBV19, the J gene TRBJ1-2; D unresolved. Germline V gene data show CDR1 as LNHDA and CDR2 as SQIVND (reference sequence). This CDR3 has 13 residues. The V end lost 7 bases, the J end lost 4 bases, and 13 bases lay between the germline ends. CDR3 nucleotide sequence: TGTGCCAGTACGGAGGGTCTAGGCTATGGCTACACCTTC. Amino acid sequence: CASTEGLGYGYTF.

The chain is built from TRBV28 and TRBJ1-5; D perhaps matches TRBD1 (5 bases). Trimming removed 4 bases at V and 0 bases at J, with 13 bases between. The CDR3 consists of 16 residues. Germline assignment: CDR1 MDHEN and CDR2 SYDVKM. CDR3 protein: CASSSGYGHSNQPQHF. The CDR3 DNA sequence: TGTGCCAGCAGTTCAGGGTACGGACATAGCAATCAGCCCCAGCATTTT.

The V gene is TRBV4-1, the J gene TRBJ2-5; 13 nucleotides align to TRBD2. V shed 4 bases and J 4 bases; nucleotides not matched to a gene: 3. From germline, CDR1 is MGHRA and CDR2 YSYEKL. This CDR3 contains 15 residues. The CDR3 sequence: CASSRGLAGRETQYF. Here the CDR3 DNA reads TGCGCCAGCAGCCGGGGACTAGCGGGGAGAGAGACCCAGTACTTC.

J is TRBJ1-2 and V is TRBV29-1, with no clear D. This CDR3 has 12 residues. Germline V gene sequence: CDR1 SQVTM, CDR2 ANQGSEA. Trimming removed 5 bases at V and 3 bases at J, with 10 bases between. CDR3 DNA sequence: TGCAGCGTTTTGGCGGGCGACTATGGCTACACCTTC. It specifies CSVLAGDYGYTF. Looking up the rest from reference TRBV29-1 and TRBJ1-2 gives the full variable domain: SAVISQKPSRDICQRGTSLTIQCQVDSQVTMMFWYRQQPGQSLTLIATANQGSEATYESGFVIDKFPISRPNLTFSTLTVSNMSPEDSSIYLCSVLAGDYGYTFGSGTRLTVV.

The chain joins TRBV28 to TRBJ1-6; D gene unclear. This CDR3 is 13 amino acids long. Germline V lookup: CDR1 MDHEN, CDR2 SYDVKM. The V and J ends lost 5 bases and 7 bases respectively, with 9 bases between them. CDR3: CASSRLENSPLHF. CDR3 bases: TGTGCCAGCAGTCGTCTAGAGAATTCACCCCTCCACTTT.

The V gene is TRBV11-1, the J gene TRBJ1-1; 7 bases agree with TRBD1. Germline CDR1 and CDR2: SGHAT and FQDESV (reference sequence). With V trimmed by 5 bases and J by 6 bases, 6 bases remained unmatched. CDR3 length: 13 residues. In DNA, the CDR3 is TGTGCCAGCAGCCCCAACGACAGGGCTGAAGCTTTCTTT. It is translated as CASSPNDRAEAFF. Full variable domain (missing parts from reference TRBV11-1 and TRBJ1-1): EAEVAQSPRYKITEKSQAVAFWCDPISGHATLYWYRQILGQGPELLVQFQDESVVDDSQLPKDRFSAERLKGVDSTLKIQPAELGDSAMYLCASSPNDRAEAFFGQGTRLTVV.

The chain carries TRBV28 and TRBJ1-3; 7 positions match TRBD1. Germline CDR1 is MDHEN and CDR2 is SYDVKM. The V segment lost 4 bases and the J segment 0 bases; nucleotides outside the gene matches: 6. The CDR3 extends over 16 amino acids. Here the CDR3 DNA reads TGTGCCAGCAGTTCTCGAGGGGGCAGCTCTGGAAACACCATATATTTT. Translated: CASSSRGGSSGNTIYF.

This chain joins TRBV6-1 and TRBJ2-5; 8 bases are a match to TRBD2. Per the germline V gene, CDR1 is MNHNS and CDR2 is SASEGT. The CDR3 consists of 17 residues. Germline trimming cut 1 base from V and 4 bases from J; bases unmatched to any gene: 11. CDR3 DNA: TGTGCCAGCAGTGAAGGGCGGAGCGGGAGAGGGAGAGAGACCCAGTACTTC. This encodes CASSEGRSGRGRETQYF.

The chain joins TRBV30 to TRBJ1-1; TRBD1 might be the D (5 bases). Germline V lookup: CDR1 GTSNPN, CDR2 SVGIG (reference sequence). This CDR3 comprises 13 residues. Trimming left V 3 bases short and J 3 bases short, with 11 bases between. The CDR3 region is CAWRDTEDTEAFF. The CDR3 DNA reads as TGTGCCTGGAGGGACACAGAGGACACTGAAGCTTTCTTT.

This chain connects TRBV28 to TRBJ2-7; TRBD2 agrees at 8 bases. Germline values: CDR1 MDHEN, CDR2 SYDVKM. Losses at the gene ends were 6 bases for V and 7 bases for J; bases not matched to a gene: 14. The CDR3 covers 15 residues. The CDR3 coding sequence is TGTGCCAGCAGCGCCGCCCCGGGGGGGCCTAGGGAGCAGTACTTC. Translating gives CASSAAPGGPREQYF.

For the CDR3, the DNA is TGTGCCAGCAGCGTGACAGGTGGCAACACTGAAGCTTTCTTT. It codes for CASSVTGGNTEAFF. The rearrangement joins TRBV5-4 to TRBJ1-1, with a weak D call TRBD1 (6 bases). This CDR3 region has 14 residues. V was trimmed by 4 bases and J by 2 bases, leaving 12 bases between them. Germline V lookup: CDR1 SGHNT, CDR2 YYREEE (reference sequence).

This clone was detected only a few times. The chain is built from TRBV6-2 or TRBV6-3 and TRBJ2-3; 8 bases agree with TRBD2. From germline, CDR1 is MNHEY and CDR2 SVGEGT. V lost 4 bases to trimming and J lost 4 bases; unmatched junction nucleotides: 4. CDR3 length: 14 amino acids. The CDR3 region is CASSFGGASDTQYF. CDR3 DNA: TGTGCCAGCAGTTTCGGGGGGGCCTCAGATACGCAGTATTTT.